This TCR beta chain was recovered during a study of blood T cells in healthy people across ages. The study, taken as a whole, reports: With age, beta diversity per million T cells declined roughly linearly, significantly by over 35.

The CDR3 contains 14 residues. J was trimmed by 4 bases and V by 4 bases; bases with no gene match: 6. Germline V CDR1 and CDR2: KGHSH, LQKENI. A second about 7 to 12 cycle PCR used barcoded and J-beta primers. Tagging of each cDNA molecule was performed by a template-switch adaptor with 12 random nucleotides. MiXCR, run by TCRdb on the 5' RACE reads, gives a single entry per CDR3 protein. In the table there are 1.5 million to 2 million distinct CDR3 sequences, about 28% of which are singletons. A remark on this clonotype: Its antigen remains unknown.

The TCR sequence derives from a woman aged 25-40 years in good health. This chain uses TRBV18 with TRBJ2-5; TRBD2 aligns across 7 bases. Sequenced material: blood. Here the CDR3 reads CASSHTTSPETQYF. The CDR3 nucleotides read TGTGCCAGCTCACACACGACTAGCCCAGAGACCCAGTACTTC.